This T cell receptor beta chain was retrieved from a study of blood T cell repertoires in COVID-19. Data came from immunoSEQ multiplex PCR; TCRdb stores just in-frame clones and leaves some out. The table has approximately 200,000 clones, about 87% seen once; the top ten hold 5.5% to 8%. Germline V gene data show CDR1 as LNHDA and CDR2 as SQIVND (reference sequence). Trimming took off 8 bases at V and 4 bases at J, with 12 bases between the two ends. The CDR3 runs 12 residues. The receptor comes from a man in his 60s who had recovered from COVID-19. V gene TRBV19 combines with J gene TRBJ2-7; possibly TRBD2 for D (6 bases). The specimen sequenced was peripheral blood. Written as DNA, the CDR3 is TGTGCCAGTGCTCTCCGGGGGTACGAGCAGTACTTC. Translated: CASALRGYEQYF.